This T cell receptor beta chain is drawn from a study of T cell responses to AZD1222 COVID-19 vaccine. Germline V gives CDR1 KGHSH, CDR2 LQKENI. The CDR3 covers 17 residues. Trimming removed 2 bases from V and 4 bases from J, with 21 bases in between. Profiling relied on immunoSEQ multiplex PCR, and the TCRdb table lists in-frame clones only, not all of them. Of fewer than 150,000 clones in the sample, about 89% were seen once. Material: peripheral blood, obtained 28 days after the second AZD1222 dose. The J gene is TRBJ2-7, the V gene TRBV18; possible D gene TRBD2, 6 bases. This receptor was taken from an adult who received the AZD1222 COVID-19 vaccine. CDR3 sequence reads: CASSPIGAGGLGYEQYF. As DNA, the CDR3 is TGTGCCAGCTCACCAATTGGGGCCGGGGGACTCGGATACGAGCAGTACTTC.